Listed below are T cell receptor beta chains from one sample, sequenced in a study of T cell responses to AZD1222 COVID-19 vaccine. The table came from immunoSEQ multiplex PCR; TCRdb's copy has only in-frame clones and leaves some out. The sample lists roughly 100,000 clones; about 85% were seen once. This sample comprised peripheral blood, obtained 28 days after the second AZD1222 dose. The source is an adult who received the AZD1222 COVID-19 vaccine. The CDR3 runs from the conserved cysteine through the conserved F or W. D genes are given only for firm matches. The size field is filled for only some rows; it gives once, few, many or a size class.

TRBD2,14,-,TRBV2,TRBJ2-7,CATDNQRGTSEQYF,TGTGCCACAGACAACCAGCGGGGGACGTCCGAGCAGTACTTC
-,14,-,TRBV28,TRBJ1-1,CASSLLGVLAEAFF,TGTGCCAGCAGTTTATTAGGGGTACTCGCTGAAGCTTTCTTT
TRBD2,16,-,TRBV4-2,TRBJ2-1,CASSQELAEAYNEQFF,TGTGCCAGCAGCCAAGAACTAGCGGAGGCCTACAATGAGCAGTTCTTC
TRBD2,16,medium-sized,TRBV18,TRBJ2-7,CASSPPGTSSLYEQYF,TGTGCCAGCTCACCCCCCGGGACTAGCTCCCTTTACGAGCAGTACTTC
-,13,-,TRBV28,TRBJ2-7,CASSLVFNHEQYF,TGTGCCAGCAGTTTGGTCTTCAACCACGAGCAGTACTTC
-,11,-,TRBV7-2,TRBJ2-1,CASSLVSEQFF,TGTGCCAGCAGCTTAGTTTCTGAGCAGTTCTTC
-,13,once,TRBV15,TRBJ1-5,CATSRAREAPQHF,TGTGCCACCAGCAGAGCACGGGAGGCGCCCCAGCATTTT
-,15,few,TRBV5-1,TRBJ1-5,CASSLAGSPNQPQHF,TGCGCCAGCAGCTTGGCCGGGTCCCCAAATCAGCCCCAGCATTTT
TRBD2,15,-,TRBV29-1,TRBJ2-2,CSTNGGGVNTGELFF,TGCAGCACTAATGGTGGGGGGGTTAACACCGGGGAGCTGTTTTTT
-,15,-,TRBV10-3,TRBJ2-7,CAISDSPLQGNEQYF,TGTGCCATCAGTGATTCACCCTTGCAGGGCAACGAGCAGTACTTC
-,15,-,TRBV19,TRBJ2-4,CASRPSGGGQNIQYF,TGTGCCAGCCGACCCTCAGGGGGAGGGCAAAACATTCAGTACTTC
TRBD1,16,-,TRBV19,TRBJ1-5,CASSPRTGASNQPQHF,TGTGCCAGTAGTCCGCGGACAGGGGCTAGCAATCAGCCCCAGCATTTT
-,13,-,TRBV6-4,TRBJ2-1,CASSERRMGEQFF,TGTGCCAGCAGTGAGAGACGGATGGGGGAGCAGTTCTTC
TRBD2,16,-,TRBV27,TRBJ2-1,CASSHRDYYSYNEQFF,TGTGCCAGCAGTCACCGGGACTATTATTCCTACAATGAGCAGTTCTTC
-,15,-,TRBV20-1,TRBJ1-6,CSATEPGSYNSPLHF,TGCAGTGCTACTGAACCGGGCTCCTATAATTCACCCCTCCACTTT
-,16,-,TRBV2,TRBJ2-2,CASSEILGAQTGELFF,TGTGCCAGCAGTGAGATACTGGGGGCGCAGACCGGGGAGCTGTTTTTT
-,15,-,TRBV19,TRBJ2-3,CASSSTRKNPDTQYF,TGTGCCAGTAGTAGCACTAGGAAGAATCCAGATACGCAGTATTTT
TRBD2,15,-,TRBV10-3,TRBJ2-1,CAISASSGFYNEQFF,TGTGCCATCAGCGCATCTAGCGGATTCTACAATGAGCAGTTCTTC
-,15,-,TRBV4-2,TRBJ2-1,CASSQERSRYNEQFF,TGTGCCAGCAGCCAAGAGAGAAGTCGTTACAATGAGCAGTTCTTC
TRBD1,12,-,TRBV2,TRBJ2-7,CASIRGGHEQYF,TGTGCCAGCATTAGAGGGGGCCACGAGCAGTACTTC
TRBD1,13,-,TRBV29-1,TRBJ1-5,CSVAQGGGQPQHF,TGCAGCGTCGCACAGGGGGGAGGTCAGCCCCAGCATTTT
-,14,-,TRBV7-3,TRBJ2-1,CASSLADSYNEQFF,TGTGCCAGCAGCTTAGCGGACTCCTACAATGAGCAGTTCTTC
-,16,few,TRBV18,TRBJ1-3,CASSPLNGISGNTIYF,TGTGCCAGCTCACCACTTAACGGGATCTCTGGAAACACCATATATTTT
-,15,once,TRBV5-1,TRBJ2-3,CASSLEAASTDTQYF,TGCGCCAGCAGCTTGGAAGCAGCCAGCACAGATACGCAGTATTTT
-,15,-,TRBV7-9,TRBJ2-3,CASSLGSGSTDTQYF,TGTGCCAGCAGCTTAGGGAGCGGGAGCACAGATACGCAGTATTTT
-,17,-,TRBV16,TRBJ1-1,CASSQSRGGYMNTEAFF,TGTGCCAGCAGCCAATCGAGAGGGGGGTACATGAACACTGAAGCTTTCTTT
-,14,few,TRBV4-2,TRBJ1-1,CASSQAQATTEAFF,TGTGCCAGCAGCCAAGCGCAGGCGACGACTGAAGCTTTCTTT
-,13,-,TRBV7-8,TRBJ2-5,CASSLEDQETQYF,TGTGCCAGCAGCTTAGAGGACCAAGAGACCCAGTACTTC
TRBD1,14,-,TRBV2,TRBJ2-7,CASSERDRSSEQYF,TGTGCCAGCAGTGAAAGGGACAGGTCGAGCGAGCAGTACTTC
TRBD1,15,-,TRBV18,TRBJ2-1,CASSPGQGVYNEQFF,TGTGCCAGCTCACCCGGACAGGGGGTTTACAATGAGCAGTTCTTC
-,15,once,TRBV28,TRBJ1-4,CASSTTGFSNEKLFF,TGTGCCAGCAGCACAACGGGGTTTAGTAATGAAAAACTGTTTTTT
-,15,-,TRBV6-5,TRBJ2-2,CASSYTGSNTGELFF,TGTGCCAGCAGTTATACAGGGTCGAACACCGGGGAGCTGTTTTTT